The next 25 T cell receptor beta chains were all read from a single sample in a study of neurological immune-mediated disorders. TCRdb redid the calling of the 5' RACE reads with MiXCR, one entry per CDR3 protein. Of 71,000 or so distinct CDR3 sequences listed, approximately 15% were seen once; the top ten hold 4.6%. Described time point: longitudinal time-point 1 (baseline). The sequenced sample was PBMCs. Receptors were obtained from a female donor with HTLV-1-associated myelopathy (HAM/TSP).

This clonotype was detected many times. The V gene is TRBV5-5, the J gene TRBJ1-1; D not resolved. The germline V and J ends were trimmed by 0 bases and 4 bases, with 7 bases remaining between them. The length of the CDR3 is 13 residues. Germline values: CDR1 SGHKS, CDR2 YYEKEE (reference sequence). The CDR3 region is CASSLAPGTEAFF. The CDR3 DNA reads TGTGCCAGCAGCTTGGCCCCGGGCACTGAAGCTTTCTTT.

This clonotype came up many times. The genes are TRBV7-2 and TRBJ1-1; D remains unclear. V was pared by 8 bases and J by 4 bases, with 17 bases between. The CDR3 contains 14 residues. Germline V CDR1 and CDR2: SGHTA, FQGNSA. Here the CDR3 reads CASGLQTMSTEAFF. The CDR3 nucleotides read TGTGCCAGCGGACTGCAGACGATGAGCACTGAAGCTTTCTTT.

This clonotype came up many times. The chain carries TRBV6-5 and TRBJ2-1; TRBD1 matches at 8 bases. CDR1 and CDR2 from the germline V gene are MNHEY and SVGAGI. With 5 bases clipped from V and 9 bases from J, the junction kept 12 bases outside the gene matches. The length of the CDR3 is 15 residues. CDR3 region: CASSTGTGGTFEQFF. The CDR3 region has the DNA TGTGCCAGCAGTACCGGGACAGGCGGTACTTTTGAGCAGTTCTTC.

This clonotype occurred many times. The chain carries TRBV19 and TRBJ1-1; D gene ambiguous. V was clipped by 1 base and J by 4 bases, with 7 bases between them. CDR3 size: 13 residues. The germline gives CDR1 LNHDA, CDR2 SQIVND (reference sequence). DNA for the CDR3: TGTGCCAGTAGTATAGTAGAAGGCACTGAAGCTTTCTTT. This translates into CASSIVEGTEAFF.

This clonotype was seen many times. This chain links TRBV5-1 with TRBJ2-2; 7 nucleotides match TRBD1. CDR1 and CDR2 (germline): SGHRS, YFSETQ. Trimming removed 0 bases from V and 0 bases from J; junction bases left unmatched: 8. This CDR3 region has 18 residues. DNA for the CDR3: TGCGCCAGCAGCTTGGCCCTCCAAGGGGGCACGAACACCGGGGAGCTGTTTTTT. The encoded protein is CASSLALQGGTNTGELFF. The full variable domain, completed using reference TRBV5-1 and TRBJ2-2, is KAGVTQTPRYLIKTRGQQVTLSCSPISGHRSVSWYQQTPGQGLQFLFEYFSETQRNKGNFPGRFSGRQFSNSRSEMNVSTLELGDSALYLCASSLALQGGTNTGELFFGEGSRLTVL.

A word on this clonotype: Without the conserved terminal phenylalanine or tryptophan, this CDR3 likely stems from a read error. The chain is built from TRBV5-1 and TRBJ2-7; D is uncertain. Germline CDR1 reads SGHRS; CDR2 reads YFSETQ. V was pared by 7 bases and J by 3 bases, with 17 bases between. The CDR3 spans 14 residues. CDR3 nucleotide sequence: TGCGCCAGCGCAATGGGCAGCACCGGCTACGAGCAGTACTTA. Encoded protein: CASAMGSTGYEQYL.

This clonotype was seen repeatedly, ten times or more. The chain couples TRBV7-9 to TRBJ2-4; D call uncertain. Trimming removed 0 bases from V and 7 bases from J, with 7 bases in between. The CDR3 spans 13 residues. Germline CDR1 reads SEHNR; CDR2 reads FQNEAQ (reference sequence). The CDR3 DNA is TGTGCCAGCAGCTTAGCGGGGAATAACATTCAGTACTTC. Protein product: CASSLAGNNIQYF.

The chain links TRBV19 to TRBJ1-5; D unclear. V lost 11 bases to trimming and J lost 5 bases, with 10 bases between them. The CDR3 consists of 11 residues. Germline V gene sequence: CDR1 LNHDA, CDR2 SQIVND (reference sequence). As DNA, the CDR3 is TGTGCCTTGGAGTGTGATCAGCCCCAGCATTTT. Its protein product is CALECDQPQHF.

This clonotype was seen at least ten times. The J gene is TRBJ2-1, the V gene TRBV9; 9 bases are shared with TRBD2. Per germline, CDR1 SGDLS and CDR2 YYNGEE. V shed 5 bases and J 0 bases; nucleotides not matched to a gene: 15. The CDR3 contains 19 residues. CDR3 sequence: CASSRLAGSIYRSYNEQFF. The CDR3 DNA is TGTGCCAGCAGTCGGCTAGCGGGGAGTATATACCGCTCCTACAATGAGCAGTTCTTC.

This clonotype appeared many times. This chain joins TRBV19 and TRBJ2-1; TRBD2 matches 8 bases. Germline V gene data show CDR1 as LNHDA and CDR2 as SQIVND (reference sequence). The CDR3 contains 14 residues. J was trimmed by 1 base and V by 7 bases; bases with no gene match: 3. CDR3 amino acids: CASTLAGSYNEQFF. CDR3 bases: TGTGCCAGTACCCTAGCGGGTTCCTACAATGAGCAGTTCTTC. Looking up the rest from reference TRBV19 and TRBJ2-1 gives the full variable domain: DGGITQSPKYLFRKEGQNVTLSCEQNLNHDAMYWYRQDPGQGLRLIYYSQIVNDFQKGDIAEGYSVSREKKESFPLTVTSAQKNPTAFYLCASTLAGSYNEQFFGPGTRLTVL.

This clonotype has ten or more counts. The genes are TRBV20-1 and TRBJ2-2, with unresolved D. This CDR3 has 12 residues. Germline CDR1 is DFQATT and CDR2 is SNEGSKA (reference sequence). With 2 bases removed from V and 3 bases from J, the gap between germline ends came to 4 bases. Here the CDR3 reads CSARQYTGELFF. As DNA, the CDR3 is TGCAGTGCTAGACAGTACACCGGGGAGCTGTTTTTT.

This clonotype came up many times. J is TRBJ2-1 and V is TRBV4-1; D uncertain. CDR3 length: 14 amino acids. V was cut by 1 base and J by 8 bases, with 12 bases left in between. CDR1 and CDR2 from the germline V gene are MGHRA and YSYEKL. CDR3 in amino acids: CASSQAALGDEQFF. The CDR3 DNA reads TGCGCCAGCAGCCAAGCCGCTTTAGGCGATGAGCAGTTCTTC.

This chain links TRBV20-1 with TRBJ2-1, with no clear D. V dropped 2 bases and J dropped 6 bases, with 11 bases sitting between them. There are 13 residues in the CDR3. Germline CDR1 reads DFQATT; CDR2 reads SNEGSKA (reference sequence). For the CDR3, the DNA is TGCAGTGCTAGACACCCCGGGTCCAATGAGCAGTTCTTC. Its protein product is CSARHPGSNEQFF.

This clonotype was recorded many times. The chain carries TRBV20-1 and TRBJ1-1; D is ambiguous. This CDR3 comprises 14 residues. Germline values: CDR1 DFQATT, CDR2 SNEGSKA (reference sequence). Trimming removed 2 bases from V and 0 bases from J, with 10 bases in between. The CDR3 nucleotides read TGCAGTGCTAGATCCGGGAGCATGAACACTGAAGCTTTCTTT. This translates into CSARSGSMNTEAFF.

The genes are TRBV29-1 and TRBJ2-2, with 10 positions matching TRBD1. V shed 7 bases and J 5 bases; nucleotides not matched to a gene: 10. This CDR3 region has 15 residues. Germline V gives CDR1 SQVTM, CDR2 ANQGSEA. CDR3 sequence: CSATRQGAMTGELFF. DNA of the CDR3: TGCAGCGCAACAAGACAGGGGGCTATGACCGGGGAGCTGTTTTTT.

Many counts were recorded for this clonotype. V and J are TRBV29-1 and TRBJ2-3; no clear D gene. Germline V CDR1 and CDR2: SQVTM, ANQGSEA. Trimming removed 3 bases from V and 6 bases from J, with 7 bases in between. The CDR3 spans 11 residues. CDR3 coding DNA: TGCAGCGTTGATCTCTTCGATACGCAGTATTTT. Amino acid sequence: CSVDLFDTQYF.

By sample share, this clonotype is large (0.1 to 1%). The chain uses TRBV5-1 and TRBJ2-2; D is perhaps TRBD1 or TRBD2 (5 bases each). From germline, CDR1 is SGHRS and CDR2 YFSETQ. CDR3 length: 15 residues. With 6 bases removed from V and 1 base from J, the gap between germline ends came to 13 bases. CDR3 in DNA: TGCGCCAGCATCGAGGGGAGCGGGAACACCGGGGAGCTGTTTTTT. It codes for CASIEGSGNTGELFF.

This clonotype was picked up many times. The V and J genes are TRBV2 and TRBJ2-7, with TRBD1 identical over 9 bases. V trimming: 9 bases; J trimming: 6 bases; junction bases outside the gene matches: 15. CDR3 length equals 15 residues. Germline CDR1 SNHLY, CDR2 FYNNEI. The DNA for the CDR3 is TGTGCCAGTTCGTACTACAGGGGGCTCGGAGCCGAGCAGTACTTC. Residues: CASSYYRGLGAEQYF.

V gene TRBV2 combines with J gene TRBJ2-7; 8 nucleotides agree with TRBD1. Germline CDR1 is SNHLY and CDR2 is FYNNEI. Trimming took 6 bases from V and 4 from J; bases not matched to a gene: 5. The CDR3 sequence is 13 residues long. CDR3 sequence reads: CASRSGGGYEQYF. The DNA of the CDR3 is TGTGCCAGCAGATCAGGGGGCGGATACGAGCAGTACTTC. The variable domain in full, completed from reference TRBV2 and TRBJ2-7, reads EPEVTQTPSHQVTQMGQEVILRCVPISNHLYFYWYRQILGQKVEFLVSFYNNEISEKSEIFDDQFSVERPDGSNFTLKIRSTKLEDSAMYFCASRSGGGYEQYFGPGTRLTVT.

This clonotype was seen at least ten times. This sequence joins TRBV12-3 or TRBV12-4 and TRBJ2-2; no firm D call. Trimming removed 3 bases at V and 0 bases at J, with 5 bases between. The CDR3 length is 14 residues. In DNA form, the CDR3 reads TGTGCCAGCAGTTTGAGTCCGAACACCGGGGAGCTGTTTTTT. This encodes CASSLSPNTGELFF.

The rearrangement joins TRBV7-2 to TRBJ2-7; D uncertain. Germline V CDR1 and CDR2: SGHTA, FQGNSA. V shed 3 bases and J shed 9 bases, with 15 bases lying between them. The CDR3 consists of 13 residues. The CDR3 here is CTSSFWGGHVQYF. The CDR3 nucleotides read TGTACCAGCAGCTTCTGGGGTGGCCACGTGCAGTACTTC.

V and J are TRBV20-1 and TRBJ2-1; the D is unclear. V was shortened by 1 base and J by 9 bases, with 16 bases between the two germline ends. The CDR3 consists of 14 residues. Germline lookup yields CDR1 DFQATT and CDR2 SNEGSKA (reference sequence). This chain's CDR3 is CSARAGQYVSEQFF. The CDR3 coding sequence is TGCAGTGCTAGAGCTGGCCAATACGTCAGTGAGCAGTTCTTC.

This clonotype has at least ten counts. The chain joins TRBV21-1 to TRBJ1-3; the table gives TRBD1 as D, unverified against the DNA. TRBV21-1 has pseudogene status. The CDR3 runs 20 residues. The CDR3 spells CASSKNYTGTGSYSGNTIYF. CDR3 DNA sequence: TGTGCCAGCAGCAAAAACTATACCGGGACAGGGTCCTACTCTGGAAACACCATATATTTT.

V usage is TRBV27 and J usage is TRBJ1-5; D not certain. The CDR3 extends over 16 amino acids. The germline V gene has CDR1 MNHEY and CDR2 SMNVEV (reference sequence). The ends were cut back, 0 bases at V and 2 bases at J, with 11 bases in the middle. The chain's CDR3 is CASSLSRNGGNQPQHF. The CDR3 nucleotides are TGTGCCAGCAGTTTATCGAGGAACGGAGGCAATCAGCCCCAGCATTTT.

There are many counts of this clonotype. The rearrangement links TRBV5-5 to TRBJ2-5; 10 nucleotides align to TRBD1. J was trimmed by 5 bases and V by 3 bases; bases with no gene match: 7. CDR3 length equals 15 residues. Germline CDR1 and CDR2: SGHKS and YYEKEE (reference sequence). CDR3 protein: CASSSPGTGVETQYF. DNA of the CDR3: TGTGCCAGCAGCTCGCCTGGGACAGGGGTGGAGACCCAGTACTTC.